This T cell receptor beta chain was found in a study of neoadjuvant nivolumab and ipilimumab in lung cancer. The study, taken as a whole, reports: Only two of four nivolumab-treated tumors gained richness and clonality by surgery. Only a single major-pathologic-response sample was available for clonality analysis. TCR receptors were sequenced in few samples. Higher pretherapy blood TCR richness went with higher resected-tumor richness.

The assay was immunoSEQ multiplex PCR, and TCRdb's table has in-frame clones only and misses some. The table includes approximately 1,500 clones, approximately 80% detected once. Notes on this clone: Antigen: not known. At one of its ends the junction is not consistent with the germline gene, which may arise from a read error.

Per germline, CDR1 SGDLS and CDR2 YYNGEE. The CDR3 sequence is 13 residues long. Sequences were derived from tumor tissue, sampled before neoadjuvant nivolumab, alone or with ipilimumab. This TCR was sampled from an adult with non-small cell lung cancer. The chain joins TRBV9 to TRBJ2-3; the match to TRBD1 covers 8 bases. CDR3 residues: CASTVGQGGTQYF. DNA for the CDR3: TGTGCCAGCACCGTAGGACAGGGAGGTACGCAGTATTTT.